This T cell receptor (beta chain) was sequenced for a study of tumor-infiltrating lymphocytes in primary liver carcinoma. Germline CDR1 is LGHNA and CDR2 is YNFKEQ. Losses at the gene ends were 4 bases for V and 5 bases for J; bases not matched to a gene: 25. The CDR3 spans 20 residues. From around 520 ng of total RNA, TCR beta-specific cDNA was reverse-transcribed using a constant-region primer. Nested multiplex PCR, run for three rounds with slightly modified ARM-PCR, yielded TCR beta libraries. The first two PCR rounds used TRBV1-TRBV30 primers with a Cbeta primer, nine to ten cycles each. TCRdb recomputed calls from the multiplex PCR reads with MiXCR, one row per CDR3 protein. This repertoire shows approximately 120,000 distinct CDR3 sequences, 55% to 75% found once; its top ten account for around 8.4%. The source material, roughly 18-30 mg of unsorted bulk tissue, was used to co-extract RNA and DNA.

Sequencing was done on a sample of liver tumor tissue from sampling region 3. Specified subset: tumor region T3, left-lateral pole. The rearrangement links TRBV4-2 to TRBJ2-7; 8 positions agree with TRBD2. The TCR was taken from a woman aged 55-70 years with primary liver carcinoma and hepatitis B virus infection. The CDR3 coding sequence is TGTGCCAGCAGCCCCTCGGTCGGCGGGAGGAAATCGGGTTCCCTCCACGAGCAGTACTTC. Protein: CASSPSVGGRKSGSLHEQYF.